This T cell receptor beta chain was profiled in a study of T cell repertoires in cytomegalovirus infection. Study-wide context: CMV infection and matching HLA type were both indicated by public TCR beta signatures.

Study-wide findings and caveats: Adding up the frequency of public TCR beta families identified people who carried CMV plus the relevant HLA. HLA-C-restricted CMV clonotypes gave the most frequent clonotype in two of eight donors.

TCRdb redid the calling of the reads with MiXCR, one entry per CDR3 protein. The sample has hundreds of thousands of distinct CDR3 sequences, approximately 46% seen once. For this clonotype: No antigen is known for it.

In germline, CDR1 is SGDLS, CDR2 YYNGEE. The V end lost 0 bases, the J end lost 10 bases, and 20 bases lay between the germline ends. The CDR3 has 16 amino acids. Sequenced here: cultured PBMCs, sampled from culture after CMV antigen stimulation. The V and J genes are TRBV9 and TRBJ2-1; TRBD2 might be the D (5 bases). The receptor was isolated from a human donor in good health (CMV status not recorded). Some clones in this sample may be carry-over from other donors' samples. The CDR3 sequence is CASSVGAGLSSEEQFF. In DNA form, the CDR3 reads TGTGCCAGCAGCGTAGGGGCGGGCCTATCTTCGGAGGAGCAGTTCTTC.